Here is one T cell receptor beta chain with its context. Its recognized antigen is unknown. Nothing much larger sits one base from this clone, and base qualities are not available. The data are from a study of shared clonotypes between healthy human individuals (dated by TCRdb to about 2020). With regard to the full study: Two women and three men aged 18 to 49 years were included in the cohort. To increase sequencing depth and limit assay-specific biases, TCR repertoire library preparation and sequencing were carried out by different laboratories using diverse techniques. For each donor, CD4 naive and CD4 memory were each run on three plates, CD8 naive on two plates, and CD8 memory on one plate. Leukapheresis yielded between about 0.9 and 9.5 billion PBMCs per donor. Blood TCR repertoires of a handful of healthy adults were deeply sequenced to estimate repertoire size and the extent of clonotype sharing between individuals. What the authors observed across the whole study: Larger estimated clonotype richness was generally found for naive subsets than for memory subsets. Sampling was restricted to blood, and TCR repertoires in tissues likely differ from the TCR repertoires found in blood. Compared with non-shared clonotypes, the clonotypes found in all four sorted-subset donors had higher generation probabilities. Pairwise subsampling indicated that sequencing depth was expected to affect the degree of clonotype sharing among donors. The small number of donors limited the genetic and exposure-history diversity represented. About 5% of naive CD4, 3.5% of naive CD8, approximately 2% of memory CD4, and 0.4% of memory CD8 clonotypes were shared across several donors. Incomplete sequencing was indicated by rarefaction of sorted-subset datasets, despite the large sequencing depth.

The donors were healthy, HIV-negative adults who had no recently reported acute infections or vaccinations. Every donor was a Caucasian adult living in Nashville, Tennessee, USA. Magnetic negative selection was used to enrich CD4+ T cells, after which naive cells were positively selected on CD45RA and the negative fraction became the memory subset. After blood collection by leukapheresis, PBMCs were isolated using Ficoll-Histopaque density gradient centrifugation and then cryopreserved in the vapor phase of liquid nitrogen. Analytical flow cytometry was used to check the purity and quantity of every magnetically sorted T cell population. Genomic DNA was isolated from every sorted fraction and measured by UV absorbance on a Nanodrop 2000c. The germline V gene supplies CDR1 SNHLY and CDR2 FYNNEI. Between the V and J ends, shortened by 1 base and 8 bases respectively, the junction contains 12 bases. From the cysteine up to the phenylalanine, the CDR3 has a length of 14 residues. The retained sequence is limited to the CDR3, 42 bases, with the frame set at the first base.

TCR CDR3 regions were amplified from genomic DNA by multiplex PCR using the deep immunoSEQ assay. Extracted genomic DNA from each cell subset was distributed evenly across all wells of several immunoSEQ 96-well plates, and each plate was treated as a replicate. Each replicate PCR for sorted subsets received about 200 ng genomic DNA, equal to tens of thousands of T cell genomes. Purified libraries were quantified with a Qubit 3.0 fluorometer, sized on a Bioanalyzer 2100, and re-quantified with the KAPA Library Quantification kit. A separate single-read 150-cycle Illumina NextSeq 550 flow cell was used to sequence each immunoSEQ 96-well plate. The paper's data handling went like this. The immunoSEQ output contained only junctional sequences without quality scores, so filtering could not match that applied to full-length reads. Sequences were annotated with PyIR, a Python wrapper for IgBLAST v1.9, and V/J genes and CDR3 were assigned using IMGT germline references. Reads were removed for weak V/J assignments (E-value above 1e-6), missing CDR3, stop codons, out-of-frame junctions, or ambiguous translated residues. V3J clonotypes were defined as sequences sharing an identical inferred V gene, J gene, and CDR3 amino acid sequence. The percentage overlap between two repertoires was calculated by dividing the number of shared unique clonotypes by the size of the smaller repertoire. RTK rarefaction, the Chao1 estimator, and Recon v2.1 estimates of unobserved clonotypes were used to assess repertoire richness. Generation probabilities for all TCRbeta clonotypes obtained by the gDNA method from a handful of donors were computed using OLGA. In its TCRdb copy, this immuneACCESS table keeps in-frame sequences only and misses some clones. Where compared with another copy, unresolved V genes explain less than half of these, and the others have no known cause. V, J and clone size are those of that table, while D and trimming were read from the DNA. The sample yields about 680,000 clones; 73% were counted once. The ten largest clonotypes hold around 1.7% of the sample.

The TCR comes from a woman in her twenties or thirties in good health. Sequenced sample: memory CD4+ T cells sorted from blood. The cell subset or site label of this sample denotes: CD45RA-negative fraction. The sequence links TRBV2 to TRBJ2-1; the D segment could be TRBD1, given 6 matching bases. The DNA reads as follows: TGTGCCAGCAGTGAAGAGGGGGACGGGGATGAGCAGTTCTTC. Its protein is CASSEEGDGDEQFF.